Listed below are T cell receptor beta chains from one sample, sequenced in a study of regulatory T cells in long-lasting Graves disease. One entry per CDR3 protein, called by TCRdb with MiXCR from the multiplex PCR reads. The sample includes 300,000 to 400,000 distinct CDR3 sequences, 16% seen only once; the top ten take 25% to 30%. The same data also went into a second study, on T cells in Graves' hyperthyroidism and ophthalmopathy.

The material sequenced was peripheral blood mononuclear cells (PBMCs), taken at new diagnosis, from a patient treated with antithyroid drugs. Every receptor here comes from a man aged 35 to 55 with Graves disease. The CDR3 runs from the conserved cysteine through the conserved F or W.

v_gene: TRBV7-2; j_gene: TRBJ2-7; CDR3aa: CASSFTSGGDEQYF
v_gene: TRBV4-1; j_gene: TRBJ2-7; CDR3aa: CASSQDYSSGEQYF
v_gene: TRBV5-6; j_gene: TRBJ2-3; CDR3aa: CASSLGQFSTDTQYF
v_gene: TRBV9; j_gene: TRBJ1-1; CDR3aa: CASSPRILNTEAFF
v_gene: TRBV7-9; j_gene: TRBJ2-6; CDR3aa: CASTSGTVGAGANVLTF
v_gene: TRBV29-1; j_gene: TRBJ2-3; CDR3aa: CSVGRETTDTQYF
v_gene: TRBV25-1; j_gene: TRBJ2-7; CDR3aa: CASSESGFSYEQYF
v_gene: TRBV29-1; j_gene: TRBJ2-5; CDR3aa: CSVDISVGSQYF
v_gene: TRBV12-3/TRBV12-4; j_gene: TRBJ2-3; CDR3aa: CASSSRTGMTDTQYF
v_gene: TRBV18; j_gene: TRBJ1-4; CDR3aa: CASSPSTGQGEKLFF
v_gene: TRBV20-1; j_gene: TRBJ2-3; CDR3aa: CSARDQTSGVPDTQYF
v_gene: TRBV25-1; j_gene: TRBJ2-1; CDR3aa: CASSEGTAGNEQFF
v_gene: TRBV7-2; j_gene: TRBJ2-1; CDR3aa: CASSPSGPSSYNEQFF
v_gene: TRBV12-5; j_gene: TRBJ2-5; CDR3aa: CASGLATSGGAVETQYF
v_gene: TRBV7-9; j_gene: TRBJ2-3; CDR3aa: CASSWGRGIDTQYF
v_gene: TRBV7-9; j_gene: TRBJ2-7; CDR3aa: CASKQYGQGKTAEQYF